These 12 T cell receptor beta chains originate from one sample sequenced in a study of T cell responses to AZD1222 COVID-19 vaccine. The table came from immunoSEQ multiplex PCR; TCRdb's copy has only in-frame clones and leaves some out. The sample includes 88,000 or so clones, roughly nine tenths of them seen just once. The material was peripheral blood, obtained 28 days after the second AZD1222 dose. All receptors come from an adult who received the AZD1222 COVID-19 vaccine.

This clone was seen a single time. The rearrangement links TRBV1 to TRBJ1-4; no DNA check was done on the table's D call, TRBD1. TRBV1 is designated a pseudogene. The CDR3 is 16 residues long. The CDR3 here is CTSSQADRSFNEKLFF. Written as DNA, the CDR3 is TGCACCAGCAGCCAAGCAGACAGGAGCTTTAATGAAAAACTGTTTTTT.

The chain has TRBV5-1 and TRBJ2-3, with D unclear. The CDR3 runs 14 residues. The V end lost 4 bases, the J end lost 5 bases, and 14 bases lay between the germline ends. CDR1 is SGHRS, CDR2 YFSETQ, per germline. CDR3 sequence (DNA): TGCGCCAGCAGCCCCACCGGGCGTCGAGATACGCAGTATTTT. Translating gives CASSPTGRRDTQYF.

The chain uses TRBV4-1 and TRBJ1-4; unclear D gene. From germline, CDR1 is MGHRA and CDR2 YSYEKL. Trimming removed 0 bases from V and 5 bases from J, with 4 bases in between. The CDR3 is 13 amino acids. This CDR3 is CASSQEPNEKLFF. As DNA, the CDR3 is TGCGCCAGCAGCCAAGAACCGAATGAAAAACTGTTTTTT.

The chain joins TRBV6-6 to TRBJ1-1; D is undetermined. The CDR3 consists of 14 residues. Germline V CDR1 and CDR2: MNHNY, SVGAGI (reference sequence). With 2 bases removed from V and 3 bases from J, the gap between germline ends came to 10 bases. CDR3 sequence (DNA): TGTGCCAGCAGTTACCCCGGACCTTACACTGAAGCTTTCTTT. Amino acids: CASSYPGPYTEAFF.

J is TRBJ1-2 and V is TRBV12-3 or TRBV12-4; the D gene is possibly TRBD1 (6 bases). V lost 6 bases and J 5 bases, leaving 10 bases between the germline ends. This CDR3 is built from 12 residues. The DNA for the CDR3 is TGTGCCAGCAGCTACGGACAGTATGGCTACACCTTC. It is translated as CASSYGQYGYTF.

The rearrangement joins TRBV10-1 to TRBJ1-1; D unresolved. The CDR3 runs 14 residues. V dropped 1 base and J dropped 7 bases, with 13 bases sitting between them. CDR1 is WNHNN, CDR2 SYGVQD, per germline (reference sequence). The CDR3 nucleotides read TGCGCCAGCAGTGAGTATTCGGGCGGGGATGAAGCTTTCTTT. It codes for CASSEYSGGDEAFF.

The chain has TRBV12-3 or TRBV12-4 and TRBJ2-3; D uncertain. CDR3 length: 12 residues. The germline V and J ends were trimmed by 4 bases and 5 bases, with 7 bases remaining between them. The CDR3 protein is CASSSSVDTQYF. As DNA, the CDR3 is TGTGCCAGCAGTTCGTCAGTAGATACGCAGTATTTT.

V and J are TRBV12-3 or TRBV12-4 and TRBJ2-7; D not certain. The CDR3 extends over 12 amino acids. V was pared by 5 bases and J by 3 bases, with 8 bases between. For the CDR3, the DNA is TGTGCCAGCAGTCTTTCAGTCTACGAGCAGTACTTC. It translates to CASSLSVYEQYF.

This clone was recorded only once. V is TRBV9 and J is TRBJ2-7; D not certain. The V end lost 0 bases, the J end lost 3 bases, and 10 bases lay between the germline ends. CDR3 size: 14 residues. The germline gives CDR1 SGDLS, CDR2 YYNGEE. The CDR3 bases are TGTGCCAGCAGCGTAGGTGGCAGCTTCTACGAGCAGTACTTC. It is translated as CASSVGGSFYEQYF.

The CDR3 sequence is CASSRQGTLISYEQYF. Written as DNA, the CDR3 is TGTGCCAGCTCACGACAGGGTACTTTAATCTCCTACGAGCAGTACTTC. V and J are TRBV18 and TRBJ2-7, with 7 positions matching TRBD1. The CDR3 extends over 16 amino acids. The V and J ends lost 4 bases and 0 bases, in that order; junction bases with no gene match: 9. The germline V gene encodes CDR1 KGHSH and CDR2 LQKENI.

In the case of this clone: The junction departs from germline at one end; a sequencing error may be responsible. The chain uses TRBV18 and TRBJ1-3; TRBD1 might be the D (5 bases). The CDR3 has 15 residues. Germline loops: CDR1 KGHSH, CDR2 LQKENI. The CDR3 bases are TGTGCCAGCCACGCCCGAGGGGCGTCTGGGAACACCATATATTTT. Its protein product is CASHARGASGNTIYF.

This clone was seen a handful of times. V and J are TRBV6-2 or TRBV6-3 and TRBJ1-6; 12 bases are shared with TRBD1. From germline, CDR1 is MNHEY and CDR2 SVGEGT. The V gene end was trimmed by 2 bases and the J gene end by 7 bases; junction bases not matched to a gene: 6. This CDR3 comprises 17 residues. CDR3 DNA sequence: TGTGCCAGCAGTTACGGGGGACAGGGGGCGGCAAATTCACCCCTCCACTTT. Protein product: CASSYGGQGAANSPLHF.